The present T cell receptor (beta chain) was sequenced within a study of Ad26.COV2.S vaccination and SARS-CoV-2 variants. With respect to this clone: The target antigen is unknown.

Described treatment: 19 received Ad26.COV2.S at low or high dose, single or two shots; 5 received placebo; per-sample allocation not given. Repertoires come from day 63 after the first vaccine or placebo injection. What was given as vaccine was an Ad26 vector encoding Wuhan-strain SARS-CoV-2 spike. The CDR3 loop spans 12 amino acids. V was pared by 2 bases and J by 12 bases, with 5 bases of the junction left unmatched. Here immunoSEQ multiplex PCR was the method, and the copy in TCRdb shows in-frame clones only, minus some. The table records some 330,000 clones, roughly nine tenths of them present only once. Regarding the study as a whole: Placebo recipients had lower spike-specific TCR breadth than vaccine recipients.

The sequenced sample was peripheral blood, obtained in a trial of Ad26.COV2.S vaccine versus placebo. The source is a person aged 18-65 years who received the Ad26.COV2.S COVID-19 vaccine or a placebo. This chain links TRBV5-3 with TRBJ2-4, with 7 bases fitting TRBD1. TRBV5-3 is an open reading frame, and its role is uncertain. In DNA, the CDR3 is TGTGCCAGAAGCTTTAGACAGGGCTGTCAGTACTTC. It translates to CARSFRQGCQYF.